This T cell receptor beta chain was documented in a study of blood T cell repertoires in COVID-19 (TCRdb year 2020). About the investigation overall: The collaborator samples originated in the United States, Italy and Spain and spanned the acute and convalescent phases of COVID-19. The prospective study material was composed of cDNA or gDNA derived from T cells, B-cell-depleted T cells, or PBMCs. The dataset comprised deeply sampled blood TCRbeta repertoires from subjects exposed to, actively infected with, or recovered from COVID-19. The repertoires were made available in a free public database intended to serve as a resource for research on the immune response to SARS-CoV-2. The samples were drawn from the first 160 participants of the ongoing ImmuneRACE study and from 1,254 subjects provided by 6 global collaborators. The sample metadata nearly always contained a de-identified subject ID, COVID-19 status, age in years and sex. HLA class I and class II types, where available, came from metadata supplied by the sample provider rather than from assay-based typing.

In the prospective study, participants were about 18 to 90 years old, resided in 20 to 30 geographic areas of the United States, and were enrolled through a virtual design. In the prospective study, participants were assigned to cohorts based on the clinical history participants reported in a screening survey and a study questionnaire. For ImmuneRACE Cohort 3, a participant was defined as recovered based on two consecutive negative NP/OP PCR tests, clearance by a healthcare professional, or resolution of symptoms. Mobile phlebotomists in the prospective study collected whole blood, serum and a nasopharyngeal or oropharyngeal swab from every participant. Prospective study participants could optionally give additional blood draws and questionnaires over an approximately two-month period. Before DNA extraction, prospective study blood samples were shipped either frozen or at room temperature. The immunoSEQ Assay, a bias-controlled multiplex PCR, was used to amplify TCRbeta CDR3 regions from genomic DNA. The study's processing was this. The number of nucleated cells in each sample was estimated by amplification of reference gene primers within the assay. To quantify the absolute abundance of each unique TCRbeta CDR3 rearrangement, sequence reads were collapsed and filtered. For each sample, productive Simpson clonality was calculated as the square root of Simpson's diversity index across productive rearrangements. Held by TCRdb, this immuneACCESS table contains in-frame sequences only and omits some clones. Under half of the omission traces to an unresolved V gene where checked; the cause of the rest is unknown. From that table come the V and J calls and clone size; the DNA was used to work out D and trimming. Present in this sample are about 150,000 clones, around four fifths of which were seen just once. The top ten clones comprise about 6% of the sample.

Counted from cysteine to phenylalanine, this CDR3 has 17 amino acids. Of the read, only the CDR3 DNA is kept; its 51 bases are in frame from base 1. The germline V gene encodes CDR1 SGHKS and CDR2 YYEKEE (reference sequence). Relative to germline, V is missing 1 base and J is missing 7 bases, with 13 bases of the junction outside any gene match. Concerning this clone: The antigen it binds to is not known. Nothing much larger sits one base from this clone, and base qualities are not available.

Results the study describes overall, beyond this receptor: The quantity of clinical and demographic metadata differed by source and by participant and was supplied without curation.

The sequence joins TRBV5-5 to TRBJ2-5, with TRBD2 matching 10 junction bases. The sequence came from a woman in her 50s who had recovered from COVID-19. Sample: PBMCs or T cells enriched from blood (not recorded which). The CDR3 region has the sequence CASSLLVAGGGGVTQYF. The DNA reads as follows: TGTGCCAGCAGCTTGCTGGTAGCGGGGGGAGGTGGGGTGACCCAGTACTTC. Full variable domain (CDR3 extended with the reference TRBV5-5 and TRBJ2-5 proteins): DAGVTQSPTHLIKTRGQQVTLRCSPISGHKSVSWYQQVLGQGPQFIFQYYEKEERGRGNFPDRFSARQFPNYSSELNVNALLLGDSALYLCASSLLVAGGGGVTQYFGPGTRLLVL.